A selection of T cell receptor beta chains follows, all from one sample in a study of T cells in narcolepsy. Using immunoSEQ multiplex PCR, the repertoire was profiled, and TCRdb retains in-frame clones only, with some absent. In the table there are some 15,000 clones, about two thirds of which are singletons. The sample was CD45RA- memory CD8+ T cells from PBMCs. The receptors originated from a human donor with narcolepsy. The CDR3 runs from the conserved cysteine through the conserved F or W. D genes are given only for firm matches. Rows give clone size only sometimes, using once, few, many, or a class for an expanded clone.

length,D,J,V,size,CDR3,DNA
17,TRBD1,TRBJ1-5,TRBV28,NA,CASSLFDGTGGDQPQHF,TGTGCCAGCAGTTTGTTTGATGGGACAGGGGGGGATCAGCCCCAGCATTTT
15,TRBD2,TRBJ2-3,TRBV7-3,NA,CASSSGTSEADTQYF,TGTGCCAGCAGCTCCGGGACTAGCGAGGCAGATACGCAGTATTTT
15,NA,TRBJ1-2,TRBV19,NA,CASSSLEGPVYGYTF,TGTGCCAGTAGTAGCCTCGAGGGGCCGGTCTATGGCTACACCTTC
16,TRBD1,TRBJ1-1,TRBV28,medium-sized,CASSLCPWTGPCEAFF,TGTGCCAGCAGTTTATGCCCTTGGACAGGGCCATGCGAAGCTTTCTTT
16,NA,TRBJ1-2,TRBV15,NA,CATSRGSGGEVYGYTF,TGTGCCACCAGCAGAGGTAGCGGGGGCGAGGTCTATGGCTACACCTTC
13,NA,TRBJ1-1,TRBV6-5,NA,CASRESWAAEAFF,TGTGCCAGCAGGGAGTCCTGGGCTGCTGAAGCTTTCTTT
15,TRBD1,TRBJ2-6,TRBV6-5,once,CASTDRVSGANVLTF,TGTGCCAGCACCGACAGGGTCTCCGGGGCCAACGTCCTGACTTTC
15,NA,TRBJ2-7,TRBV5-5,NA,CASSPHASAAYEQYF,TGTGCCAGCAGCCCGCACGCTAGCGCAGCCTACGAGCAGTACTTC
15,TRBD2,TRBJ2-7,TRBV13,NA,CASSLGRGGAYEQYF,TGTGCCAGCAGCTTAGGTCGGGGGGGCGCCTACGAGCAGTACTTC
15,NA,TRBJ2-1,TRBV13,once,CASSFWGDSYNEQFF,TGTGCCAGCAGCTTTTGGGGAGACTCCTACAATGAGCAGTTCTTC
14,NA,TRBJ2-7,TRBV7-9,once,CASRAQGSSYEQYF,TGTGCCAGCAGGGCGCAGGGCTCGTCCTACGAGCAGTACTTC
15,NA,TRBJ1-4,TRBV27,NA,CASSLGWGGDEKLFF,TGTGCCAGCAGTTTAGGGTGGGGGGGTGATGAAAAACTGTTTTTT
13,NA,TRBJ2-1,TRBV29-1,NA,CSGTGIIYNEQFF,TGCAGCGGTACCGGGATAATCTACAATGAGCAGTTCTTC
13,TRBD2,TRBJ2-7,TRBV10-2,NA,CATSVAGNYEQYF,TGCGCCACTTCAGTAGCGGGGAACTACGAGCAGTACTTC
16,NA,TRBJ2-1,TRBV5-1,NA,CASSLIRDLPYNEQFF,TGCGCCAGCAGCTTAATAAGGGATCTTCCATACAATGAGCAGTTCTTC
14,TRBD1,TRBJ2-7,TRBV5-6,once,CASSLGDRVDEQYF,TGTGCCAGCAGCTTGGGCGACAGGGTGGACGAGCAGTACTTC
13,NA,TRBJ2-7,TRBV7-9,NA,CASSLLAGLEQYF,TGTGCCAGCAGCTTATTAGCAGGGCTCGAGCAGTACTTC
15,TRBD1,TRBJ1-4,TRBV12-5,NA,CASGPGQGEEEKLFF,TGTGCTAGTGGTCCAGGACAGGGTGAGGAGGAAAAACTGTTTTTT
15,TRBD1,TRBJ1-2,TRBV7-9,few,CASSLPGQGTGGYTF,TGTGCCAGCAGCTTACCGGGACAGGGGACGGGTGGCTACACCTTC
15,TRBD1,TRBJ2-7,TRBV7-6,NA,CASSARDREAYEQYF,TGTGCCAGCAGCGCCCGGGACAGGGAGGCCTACGAGCAGTACTTC
15,NA,TRBJ2-1,TRBV7-9,NA,CASSPLGSGANEQFF,TGTGCCAGCAGCCCCCTGGGTTCTGGGGCGAATGAGCAGTTCTTC
15,TRBD2,TRBJ2-1,TRBV7-7,NA,CASSAGLAGMNEQFF,TGTGCTAGCAGCGCCGGACTAGCGGGAATGAATGAGCAGTTCTTC
15,NA,TRBJ1-1,TRBV9,few,CASSAYSGGDTEAFF,TGTGCCAGCAGCGCCTACTCCGGTGGCGACACTGAAGCTTTCTTT
14,NA,TRBJ2-1,TRBV11-2,NA,CASSWGRGGNEQFF,TGTGCCAGCAGCTGGGGACGTGGAGGGAATGAGCAGTTCTTC
16,NA,TRBJ1-4,TRBV10-3,few,CAISDLETGGGEKLFF,TGTGCCATCAGTGACCTAGAGACAGGTGGTGGTGAAAAACTGTTTTTT
15,TRBD1,TRBJ1-1,TRBV7-8,NA,CASSHSTGAITEAFF,TGTGCCAGCAGCCATTCCACAGGGGCTATCACTGAAGCTTTCTTT
12,NA,TRBJ2-1,TRBV4-1,medium-sized,CASSHGYNEQFF,TGCGCCAGCAGCCATGGCTACAATGAGCAGTTCTTC
13,NA,TRBJ2-1,TRBV29-1,NA,CSVETAFNNEQFF,TGCAGCGTTGAAACAGCGTTCAACAATGAGCAGTTCTTC
15,NA,TRBJ1-5,TRBV15,NA,CATSRDGGGGQPQHF,TGTGCCACCAGCAGAGATGGAGGGGGGGGTCAGCCCCAGCATTTT
14,TRBD1,TRBJ1-2,TRBV7-9,NA,CASSLDRTGFGYTF,TGTGCCAGCAGCTTAGACAGGACAGGTTTTGGCTACACCTTC
15,NA,TRBJ2-7,TRBV19,NA,CASSIVLASIYEQYF,TGTGCCAGTAGTATCGTTTTAGCGAGTATATACGAGCAGTACTTC
14,NA,TRBJ2-3,TRBV15,NA,CATSRGGEADTQYF,TGTGCCACCAGCAGAGGGGGGGAGGCAGATACGCAGTATTTT
17,NA,TRBJ2-1,TRBV11-1,few,CASSLRTAGYPYNEQFF,TGTGCCAGCAGCTTACGAACGGCGGGTTACCCCTACAATGAGCAGTTCTTC
16,TRBD1,TRBJ2-1,TRBV9,NA,CASSGEGTVSYNEQFF,TGTGCCAGCAGCGGAGAGGGGACAGTCTCCTACAATGAGCAGTTCTTC
17,TRBD2,TRBJ2-1,TRBV5-1,NA,CASGETWVLRGWNEQFF,TGCGCCAGCGGGGAAACCTGGGTGCTGCGGGGGTGGAATGAGCAGTTCTTC
12,NA,TRBJ2-3,TRBV11-2,NA,CASSSSGRTQYF,TGTGCCAGCAGCTCATCAGGAAGGACGCAGTATTTT
16,NA,TRBJ1-2,TRBV2,NA,CASSESPASQLYGYTF,TGTGCCAGCAGCGAATCCCCTGCGAGCCAGCTTTATGGCTACACCTTC
15,NA,TRBJ2-3,TRBV25-1,once,CASSDFQGRTDTQYF,TGTGCCAGCAGTGATTTTCAGGGTCGGACAGATACGCAGTATTTT
16,NA,TRBJ2-1,TRBV11-3,NA,CASSLARDVSYNEQFF,TGTGCCAGCAGCTTAGCCCGGGACGTCTCCTACAATGAGCAGTTCTTC
15,TRBD1,TRBJ2-7,TRBV5-4,large,CASSLTGTGAYEQYF,TGTGCCAGCAGCTTGACAGGGACAGGGGCCTACGAGCAGTACTTC
15,TRBD2,TRBJ2-3,TRBV2,NA,CASSEGTSGTDTQYF,TGTGCCAGCAGTGAAGGGACTAGCGGAACAGATACGCAGTATTTT
14,TRBD1,TRBJ2-7,TRBV27,NA,CASSPVGQGYEQYF,TGTGCCAGCAGTCCAGTGGGACAGGGTTACGAGCAGTACTTC
13,NA,TRBJ1-2,TRBV7-3,NA,CASSLTGGNGYTF,TGTGCCAGCAGCTTAACGGGGGGTAATGGCTACACCTTC
13,NA,TRBJ2-7,TRBV2,NA,CAIYIRGRYEQYF,TGTGCCATTTATATCCGGGGGCGCTACGAGCAGTACTTC
14,NA,TRBJ2-7,TRBV19,NA,CASSTRDGSYEQYF,TGTGCCAGTAGTACCCGGGACGGTTCCTACGAGCAGTACTTC
14,TRBD1,TRBJ1-1,TRBV2,NA,CASKTGTVNTEAFF,TGTGCCAGCAAGACAGGGACCGTTAACACTGAAGCTTTCTTT
12,NA,TRBJ2-2,TRBV27,NA,CASSLIGRELFF,TGTGCCAGCAGTTTAATCGGACGAGAGCTGTTTTTT
16,TRBD2,TRBJ2-7,TRBV14,NA,CASSQGLAGRAYEQYF,TGTGCCAGCAGCCAAGGACTAGCGGGACGGGCATACGAGCAGTACTTC
17,TRBD2,TRBJ2-1,TRBV29-1,once,CSVRTSGRSNSYNEQFF,TGCAGCGTTCGGACTAGCGGGAGGTCGAACTCCTACAATGAGCAGTTCTTC
14,TRBD1,TRBJ2-7,TRBV4-1,medium-sized,CASTLETGSYEQYF,TGCGCCAGCACCCTTGAGACAGGGAGCTACGAGCAGTACTTC
14,TRBD1,TRBJ2-7,TRBV6-5,NA,CASSYSSGGYEQYF,TGTGCCAGCAGTTACAGTTCAGGGGGCTACGAGCAGTACTTC
14,NA,TRBJ2-5,TRBV9,once,CASSVAGGEETQYF,TGTGCCAGCAGCGTAGCAGGGGGGGAAGAGACCCAGTACTTC